What follows describes a single T cell receptor (beta chain). What antigen it recognizes has not been identified. One base away there is no much larger clone; base qualities are not given. The CDR3 goes from the cysteine to the phenylalanine over 12 residues. The CDR3 DNA has 36 bases and is translated from base 1. Via the germline V gene, CDR1 is SGHTA and CDR2 FQGNSA. Trimming takes 5 bases from V and 6 bases from J, and the germline ends sit 11 bases apart. Each collaborating institution followed its own protocols to collect whole blood in K2EDTA tubes. For TCRbeta analysis, collaborators shipped samples as frozen whole blood, isolated PBMCs, or DNA extracted from either of those sample types. TCRbeta CDR3 regions were amplified from genomic DNA using the immunoSEQ Assay, a bias-controlled multiplex PCR. For the original study's pipeline: The number of nucleated cells in each sample was estimated from the amplification of reference gene primers within the assay. Sequence reads were collapsed and filtered to measure the absolute abundance of every unique TCRbeta CDR3 rearrangement. Productive Simpson clonality was computed per sample as the square root of Simpson's diversity index over productive rearrangements. This is the immuneACCESS table as TCRdb keeps it, with only in-frame sequences that have V and J called. A part of the clones is gone; compared with another copy, unresolved V genes explain less than half, and the rest is unexplained. Clone size and V and J calls were adopted from that table, with D and trimming inferred from the DNA. This sample has roughly 5,500 clones in its table, and approximately 90% of those were observed once. In total, the top ten clones hold 45% to 60% of the sample.

The entry originates in a study of blood T cell repertoires in COVID-19 (dated by TCRdb to 2018 to 2020). As for the study more broadly: Collaborator samples came from the United States, Italy and Spain and covered acute and convalescent phases of COVID-19. The prospective study material was composed of cDNA or gDNA derived from T cells, B-cell-depleted T cells, or PBMCs. Deeply sampled blood TCRbeta repertoires from subjects exposed to, actively infected with, or recovered from COVID-19 were included in the dataset. The repertoires were released in a freely available public database intended as a resource for research on the immune response to SARS-CoV-2. The samples were drawn from two sources: the first 160 participants of the ongoing ImmuneRACE study, and fewer than 1,500 subjects contributed by 6 global collaborators. Sample metadata almost always included a de-identified subject ID, COVID-19 status, age in years and sex. Where available, HLA class I and class II types were obtained from metadata supplied by the sample provider rather than from assay-based typing. Study-wide findings and limitations: The amount of clinical and demographic metadata varied by source and participant and was provided uncurated.

Here the chain combines TRBV7-2 and TRBJ2-7; the D segment could be TRBD1, given 6 matching bases. The sequence was obtained from a human donor in a cohort sampled during active COVID-19. The specimen sequenced was peripheral blood. The bases read TGTGCCAGCAGCATCGGGGACACCGAGCAGTACTTC. Translated, this gives CASSIGDTEQYF.